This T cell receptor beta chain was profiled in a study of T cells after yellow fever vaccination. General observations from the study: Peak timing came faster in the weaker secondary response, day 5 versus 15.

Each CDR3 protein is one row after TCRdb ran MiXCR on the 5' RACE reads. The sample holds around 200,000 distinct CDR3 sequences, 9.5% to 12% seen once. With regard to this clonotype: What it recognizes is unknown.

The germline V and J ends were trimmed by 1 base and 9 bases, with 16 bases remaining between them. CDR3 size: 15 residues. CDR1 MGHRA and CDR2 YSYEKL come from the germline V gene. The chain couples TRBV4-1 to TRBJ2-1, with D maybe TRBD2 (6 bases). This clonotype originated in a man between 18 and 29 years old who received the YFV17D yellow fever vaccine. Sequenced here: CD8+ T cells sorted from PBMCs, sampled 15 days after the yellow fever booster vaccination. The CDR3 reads CASSQALAAITEQFF. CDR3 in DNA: TGCGCCAGCAGCCAAGCACTAGCAGCGATTACTGAGCAGTTCTTC.